Listed here are 10 T cell receptor beta chains from one sample, sequenced in a study of OX40 agonist ivuxolimab in advanced cancers. This table comes from immunoSEQ multiplex PCR, and its TCRdb copy is limited to in-frame clones, with some not included. The data show about 20,000 clones, about 86% seen once. Specimen: CD4+ or CD8+ T cells sorted from blood, collected in a trial of the OX40 agonist ivuxolimab. The origin of the receptors is an adult with an advanced solid tumor such as melanoma, head and neck, liver or kidney cancer.

CDR3 region: CASSRGDGSFNEKLFF. In DNA, the CDR3 is TGTGCCAGCAGCAGAGGGGATGGGAGCTTTAATGAAAAACTGTTTTTT. The chain links TRBV5-6 to TRBJ1-4; tentative D call: TRBD1 (5 bases). Germline loops: CDR1 SGHDT, CDR2 YYEEEE. CDR3 length: 16 amino acids. Trimming took off 4 bases at V and 4 bases at J, with 17 bases between the two ends. The variable domain in full, with the rest retrieved from reference TRBV5-6 and TRBJ1-4, is DAGVTQSPTHLIKTRGQQVTLRCSPKSGHDTVSWYQQALGQGPQFIFQYYEEEERQRGNFPDRFSGHQFPNYSSELNVNALLLGDSALYLCASSRGDGSFNEKLFFGSGTQLSVL.

The rearrangement links TRBV28 to TRBJ2-7; D not resolved. CDR3 length: 13 amino acids. The germline V and J ends were trimmed by 2 bases and 2 bases, with 7 bases remaining between them. Germline V gene data show CDR1 as MDHEN and CDR2 as SYDVKM. CDR3 amino acids: CASSLNTAYEQYF. For the CDR3, the DNA is TGTGCCAGCAGTTTAAACACAGCCTACGAGCAGTACTTC.

The chain couples TRBV7-9 to TRBJ1-1; D remains ambiguous. The CDR3 loop spans 13 amino acids. Germline assignment: CDR1 SEHNR and CDR2 FQNEAQ (reference sequence). The ends were cut back, 4 bases at V and 3 bases at J, with 9 bases in the middle. This chain's CDR3 is CASSSEGDTEAFF. CDR3 sequence (DNA): TGTGCCAGCAGCTCGGAAGGTGACACTGAAGCTTTCTTT.

The rearrangement uses TRBV4-1 and TRBJ2-3, with D unclear. The CDR3 contains 12 residues. The V gene's germline CDR1 is MGHRA and CDR2 YSYEKL. The germline V and J ends were trimmed by 4 bases and 10 bases, with 12 bases remaining between them. CDR3 DNA sequence: TGCGCCAGCAGCCCCGACCTCGGGTCGCAGTATTTT. Protein: CASSPDLGSQYF.

V and J are TRBV5-6 and TRBJ2-7, with D tentatively TRBD1 (6 bases). The germline CDR1 and CDR2 sequences are SGHDT and YYEEEE. Trimming took 0 bases from V and 0 from J, leaving 7 bases between them. The CDR3 consists of 14 residues. The CDR3 DNA is TGTGCCAGCAGCTTGGACAGGGACTCCTACGAGCAGTACTTC. Translating gives CASSLDRDSYEQYF.

This clone was picked up one time. The chain has TRBV27 and TRBJ2-3, with 7 bases fitting TRBD1. Germline V gene data show CDR1 as MNHEY and CDR2 as SMNVEV (reference sequence). The CDR3 spans 17 residues. V dropped 6 bases and J dropped 2; count of bases not matched to a gene: 14. Written as DNA, the CDR3 is TGTGCCAGCAGGCAGACGACAGGGATCCAAACCACAGATACGCAGTATTTT. Its translation: CASRQTTGIQTTDTQYF.

The chain employs TRBV7-8 and TRBJ1-3, with a possible D match to TRBD1 (6 bases). The CDR3 has 15 amino acids. Per the germline V gene, CDR1 is SGHVS and CDR2 is FQNEAQ. V lost 5 bases, J lost 0 bases, and 11 bases lay in between. The CDR3 region is CASSQGRISGNTIYF. The CDR3 DNA reads as TGTGCCAGCAGCCAGGGGCGGATCTCTGGAAACACCATATATTTT.

The V and J genes are TRBV6-6 and TRBJ1-3; possible D gene TRBD1, 6 bases. V shed 5 bases and J shed 0 bases, with 11 bases lying between them. The CDR3 totals 15 residues. The germline V gene has CDR1 MNHNY and CDR2 SVGAGI (reference sequence). This CDR3 reads CASSDGQSSGNTIYF. In nucleotides, the CDR3 is TGTGCCAGCAGTGACGGACAGAGCTCTGGAAACACCATATATTTT.

In nucleotides, the CDR3 is TGTGCCAGCAGCGTCCCTAGTGGGGGGGCTCCCACCGGGGAGCTGTTTTTT. Translated: CASSVPSGGAPTGELFF. The chain is built from TRBV9 and TRBJ2-2; the D gene is possibly TRBD2 (7 bases). The CDR3 covers 17 residues. V was cut by 2 bases and J by 4 bases, with 18 bases left in between. Germline CDR1 reads SGDLS; CDR2 reads YYNGEE.

The rearrangement joins TRBV19 to TRBJ2-1; D remains ambiguous. Germline V CDR1 and CDR2: LNHDA, SQIVND (reference sequence). The CDR3 runs 14 residues. The V end lost 5 bases, the J end lost 5 bases, and 13 bases lay between the germline ends. CDR3 protein: CASSWGLPNNEQFF. CDR3 DNA: TGTGCCAGTAGTTGGGGTCTACCCAACAATGAGCAGTTCTTC.